The entry that follows covers one T cell receptor (beta chain) sequence. In this sample, this clonotype turned up many times. It has no known antigen specificity. Nothing much larger sits one base from this clone, and base qualities are not available. The data originate from a study of T cell repertoires in cytomegalovirus infection (dated 2019 in TCRdb). Concerning the study at large: Alongside well-studied HLA-B-restricted epitopes, the peptide stimulations were aimed at recently identified HLA-C-restricted CMV epitopes, whose presentation resists viral immunomodulation. The HLA type of each donor mattered for the analysis, because public TCR beta signatures pointed to carriage of CMV infection along with the matching HLA type. Paper-wide results and their limitations: The ex vivo response was dominated by HLA-C-restricted CMV-specific TCR beta clonotypes, and the single most frequent clonotype in two of eight donors was supplied by these HLA-C-restricted clonotypes. In both this cohort and an independent roughly 400-donor cohort, the cumulative frequency of public TCR beta family members distinguished carriers of CMV infection plus the relevant HLA type.

The treatment or condition label for this specimen denotes: in vitro stimulation with specific CMV peptide epitopes to enrich CMV-specific T cells. The data were produced on an Illumina HiSeq 1500. TCRdb reprocessed the public reads (quality trimming at Q25 with fastp, clone calling with MiXCR) and kept in-frame beta chains. CDR3 protein sequences are deduplicated, and each keeps its most common genes and DNA. The sample contains 110,000 or so distinct CDR3 sequences, 30% to 35% of them found a single time. Of the sample, roughly 40% falls within the top ten clones. From a lookup of the germline V gene, CDR1 and CDR2 are MNHNS and SASEGT. V is cut by 6 bases and J by 2 bases, and the space between the germline ends is 17 bases. The CDR3 numbers 15 residues from cysteine through phenylalanine. CDR3 DNA is the only sequence kept; it has 45 bases, read in frame from the first base.

The receptor comes from a human donor in good health (CMV status not recorded). Some clones in this sample may be carry-over from other donors' samples. The rearranged segments are TRBV6-1 and TRBJ2-7, with a tentative D gene TRBD2 over 5 matching bases. This specimen was CD8+ T cells from cultured PBMCs, taken from culture after CMV antigen stimulation. The CDR3 region: CASRTTEGNAYEQYF. The bases are TGTGCCAGCAGGACAACAGAGGGCAACGCCTACGAGCAGTACTTC.